Each of the 4 T cell receptor beta chains below was sequenced from the same sample in a study of T cells in Graves' hyperthyroidism and ophthalmopathy. Regions amplified from RNA transcripts were the TCR beta CDR3 regions. When the TCR CDR3 underwent first-round RT-PCR, the HTBI primer set was used. MiXCR, applied by TCRdb to the multiplex PCR reads, yields one record per CDR3 protein. The sample holds about 740,000 distinct CDR3 sequences; around 15% are singletons and the top ten take roughly 10%. Sequences were obtained from blood. The receptors shown here come from a woman under 30 with Graves' hyperthyroidism.

This clonotype was seen a few times. This chain links TRBV7-9 with TRBJ2-7; the D gene is possibly TRBD2 (6 bases). Germline loops: CDR1 SEHNR, CDR2 FQNEAQ (reference sequence). The V and J ends lost 3 bases and 3 bases respectively, with 21 bases between them. CDR3 length equals 17 residues. CDR3 sequence reads: CASSFLAGTLDYYEQYF. The CDR3 region has the DNA TGTGCCAGCAGCTTCCTTGCAGGGACTCTAGACTACTACGAGCAGTACTTC. The variable domain in full, with the rest retrieved from reference TRBV7-9 and TRBJ2-7, is DTGVSQNPRHKITKRGQNVTFRCDPISEHNRLYWYRQTLGQGPEFLTYFQNEAQLEKSRLLSDRFSAERPKGSFSTLEIQRTEQGDSAMYLCASSFLAGTLDYYEQYFGPGTRLTVT.

On this clonotype itself: Just one base apart from a much larger clone, this may be a read error. The chain employs TRBV7-2 and TRBJ2-3; D not resolved. From germline, CDR1 is SGHTA and CDR2 FQGNSA. This CDR3 spans 13 amino acids. Between the trimmed V and J ends, which lost 7 bases and 5 bases, there was a span of 13 bases. The CDR3 DNA reads TGTGCCAGCAACTCCTTTGGCGGAGATACGCAGTATTTT. Translation: CASNSFGGDTQYF.

This clonotype occurred a few times. This chain uses TRBV7-9 with TRBJ1-6; D may be TRBD1 (5 bases). The CDR3 extends over 15 amino acids. Trimming took off 3 bases at V and 4 bases at J, with 10 bases between the two ends. Germline-derived CDR1 and CDR2 are SEHNR and FQNEAQ (reference sequence). This CDR3 is CASSFTGGYNSPLHF. The CDR3 bases are TGTGCCAGCAGCTTTACTGGGGGATATAATTCACCCCTCCACTTT. Combining the CDR3 with reference TRBV7-9 and TRBJ1-6 gives the whole variable domain DTGVSQNPRHKITKRGQNVTFRCDPISEHNRLYWYRQTLGQGPEFLTYFQNEAQLEKSRLLSDRFSAERPKGSFSTLEIQRTEQGDSAMYLCASSFTGGYNSPLHFGNGTRLTVT.

The genes are TRBV27 and TRBJ1-1, with D unresolved. This CDR3 spans 14 amino acids. The germline V gene encodes CDR1 MNHEY and CDR2 SMNVEV (reference sequence). The ends were cut back, 4 bases at V and 0 bases at J, with 9 bases in the middle. The CDR3 is CASSSQTLNTEAFF. The DNA of the CDR3 is TGTGCCAGCAGTTCCCAAACTCTGAACACTGAAGCTTTCTTT.